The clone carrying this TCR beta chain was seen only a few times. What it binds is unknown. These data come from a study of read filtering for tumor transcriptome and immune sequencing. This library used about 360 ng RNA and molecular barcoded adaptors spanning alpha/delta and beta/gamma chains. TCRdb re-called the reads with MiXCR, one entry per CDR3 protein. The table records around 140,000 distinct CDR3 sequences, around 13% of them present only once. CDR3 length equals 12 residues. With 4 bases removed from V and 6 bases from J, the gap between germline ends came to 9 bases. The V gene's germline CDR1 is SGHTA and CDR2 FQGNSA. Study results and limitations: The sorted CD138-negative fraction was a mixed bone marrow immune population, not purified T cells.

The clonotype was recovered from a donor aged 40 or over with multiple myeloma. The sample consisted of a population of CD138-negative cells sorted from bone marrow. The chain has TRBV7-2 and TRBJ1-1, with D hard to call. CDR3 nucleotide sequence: TGTGCCAGCAGCTCCCCATACGCTGAAGCTTTCTTT. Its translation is CASSSPYAEAFF.